The T cell receptor beta chain described here comes from a study of regulatory T cells in long-lasting Graves disease. Whole-study results and caveats: Relative to new patients (roughly 980), persistent patients exhibited greater sharing of public clonotypes (over 2,500).

Per germline, CDR1 LNHNV and CDR2 YYDKDF (reference sequence). With V trimmed by 0 bases and J by 8 bases, 5 bases remained unmatched. The length of the CDR3 is 14 residues. Notes on this clonotype: The antigen remains undetermined.

CDR3-region Arm-PCR and iRepertoire HTBI primers produced the TCR beta libraries. TCRdb processed the multiplex PCR reads anew with MiXCR; each CDR3 protein has one entry. The profile shows about 420,000 distinct CDR3 sequences, around a quarter of them singletons. Specified time point: persistent/refractory GD, antithyroid drugs over 5 years with positive TRAb. From PBMCs, RNA was extracted and then used to make the TCR library. Source: peripheral blood mononuclear cells (PBMCs), taken when the disease was refractory, from a patient treated with antithyroid drugs. The rearrangement joins TRBV15 to TRBJ1-2, with 8 bases fitting TRBD1. The origin of this receptor is a female donor with Graves disease. The CDR3: CATSREGTGGGYTF. CDR3 coding DNA: TGTGCCACCAGCAGAGAGGGGACAGGCGGCGGCTACACCTTC.